Presented here are 24 T cell receptor beta chains from one specimen sequenced in a study of T cells after yellow fever vaccination. Using its own MiXCR run on the 5' RACE reads, TCRdb lists one record per CDR3 protein. The sample includes roughly 150,000 distinct CDR3 sequences, 5.5% to 7.5% of them seen just once. The specimen comprised CD4+ T cells sorted from PBMCs, sampled more than 4 days after the first yellow fever vaccination. The receptors here all came from a man aged 18 to 30 who received the YFV17D yellow fever vaccine.

The chain has TRBV5-1 and TRBJ1-4, with D maybe TRBD1 (6 bases). CDR3 length: 16 residues. The germline V and J ends were trimmed by 2 bases and 1 base, with 12 bases remaining between them. CDR1 is SGHRS, CDR2 YFSETQ, per germline. CDR3 DNA sequence: TGCGCCAGCAGCTTACGGGGGCGGGAAACTAATGAAAAACTGTTTTTT. Its protein is CASSLRGRETNEKLFF. Based on the CDR3 plus reference TRBV5-1 and TRBJ1-4, the full variable domain is KAGVTQTPRYLIKTRGQQVTLSCSPISGHRSVSWYQQTPGQGLQFLFEYFSETQRNKGNFPGRFSGRQFSNSRSEMNVSTLELGDSALYLCASSLRGRETNEKLFFGSGTQLSVL.

This clonotype appeared a few times. This CDR3 reads CSARMQGQGSADTQYF. CDR3 DNA: TGCAGTGCTAGAATGCAGGGACAGGGGTCGGCAGATACGCAGTATTTT. The chain employs TRBV20-1 and TRBJ2-3, with 10 bases identical to TRBD1. Germline assignment: CDR1 DFQATT and CDR2 SNEGSKA (reference sequence). V gave up 2 bases and J gave up 4 bases; unmatched junction bases: 9. The CDR3 has 16 residues.

This clonotype appeared many times. The CDR3 nucleotides read TGTGCCAGCAGCTTGTCGCAGGGGGGGATTCCCTCGGTCTACACCTTC. Translating gives CASSLSQGGIPSVYTF. This sequence joins TRBV5-6 and TRBJ1-2; the match to TRBD1 covers 7 bases. V lost 1 base, J lost 10 bases, and 16 bases stayed unmatched. Germline loops: CDR1 SGHDT, CDR2 YYEEEE. The CDR3 has 16 residues.

The gene calls are TRBV3-1 and TRBJ1-2; 8 bases align to TRBD1. Germline CDR1 reads LGHDT; CDR2 reads YNNKEL (reference sequence). J lost 8 bases, V lost 2 bases, and 1 base had no gene match. This CDR3 has 12 residues. The DNA of the CDR3 is TGTGCCAGCAGCCAACGGGACAGGGGCTACACCTTC. It yields the protein CASSQRDRGYTF.

The chain joins TRBV19 to TRBJ2-2; tentatively, D is TRBD2 (6 bases). CDR3 length equals 16 residues. CDR1 and CDR2 from the germline V gene are LNHDA and SQIVND (reference sequence). The V and J ends lost 4 bases and 7 bases respectively, with 19 bases between them. The CDR3 sequence is CASSKTRPGGLGELFF. CDR3 bases: TGTGCCAGTAGTAAGACAAGGCCCGGGGGTCTCGGGGAGCTGTTTTTT.

This clonotype occurred many times. V usage is TRBV6-5 and J usage is TRBJ2-7; D gene uncertain. Trimming removed 6 bases from V and 1 base from J, with 10 bases in between. Germline V CDR1 and CDR2: MNHEY, SVGAGI. The CDR3 contains 13 residues. The CDR3 DNA reads as TGTGCCAGCAGACTGGGAAGGTCCTACGAGCAGTACTTC. This translates into CASRLGRSYEQYF.

This clonotype was detected ten times or more. The genes are TRBV5-4 and TRBJ2-5, with D unclear. V was clipped by 4 bases and J by 5 bases, with 15 bases between them. Per the germline V gene, CDR1 is SGHNT and CDR2 is YYREEE (reference sequence). The CDR3 is made up of 14 amino acids. The CDR3, as DNA: TGTGCCAGCAGCACGAACCAAGACGGGGAGACCCAGTACTTC. It is translated as CASSTNQDGETQYF.

V and J are TRBV7-8 and TRBJ1-4; 10 nucleotides align to TRBD1. The junction had 1 base not matched to a gene; V was cut back by 4 bases and J by 8 bases. Germline loops: CDR1 SGHVS, CDR2 FQNEAQ. CDR3 length equals 13 residues. The chain's CDR3 is CASSWDRGEKLFF. The CDR3 bases are TGTGCCAGCAGCTGGGACAGGGGCGAAAAACTGTTTTTT.

This clonotype has ten or more counts. J is TRBJ2-2 and V is TRBV3-1; D gene unclear. The germline gives CDR1 LGHDT, CDR2 YNNKEL (reference sequence). V gave up 0 bases and J gave up 6 bases, with 11 bases separating them. The CDR3 loop spans 15 amino acids. The DNA for the CDR3 is TGTGCCAGCAGCCAAGATTGGGGAATCCCCGGGGAGCTGTTTTTT. It specifies CASSQDWGIPGELFF. Together with reference TRBV3-1 and TRBJ2-2, the CDR3 gives the full variable domain: DTAVSQTPKYLVTQMGNDKSIKCEQNLGHDTMYWYKQDSKKFLKIMFSYNNKELIINETVPNRFSPKSPDKAHLNLHINSLELGDSAVYFCASSQDWGIPGELFFGEGSRLTVL.

This clonotype was seen at least ten times. V usage is TRBV24-1 and J usage is TRBJ2-3; D remains ambiguous. The V end was cut by 4 bases, the J end by 4 bases, with 8 bases between. Germline V gene data show CDR1 as KGHDR and CDR2 as SFDVKD. The CDR3 is 13 residues long. The CDR3 nucleotides are TGTGCCACCAGTGACGTTGGGGCAGATACGCAGTATTTT. It specifies CATSDVGADTQYF.

At least ten counts were recorded for this clonotype. The chain is built from TRBV7-9 and TRBJ2-1; tentatively, D is TRBD1 (5 bases). V dropped 5 bases and J dropped 0 bases, with 14 bases sitting between them. This CDR3 region has 16 residues. Germline V CDR1 and CDR2: SEHNR, FQNEAQ (reference sequence). The CDR3 here is CASSNRQTSSYNEQFF. The CDR3 DNA follows: TGTGCCAGCAGCAACCGACAGACGAGCTCCTACAATGAGCAGTTCTTC. The full variable domain, with the rest looked up from reference TRBV7-9 and TRBJ2-1, is DTGVSQNPRHKITKRGQNVTFRCDPISEHNRLYWYRQTLGQGPEFLTYFQNEAQLEKSRLLSDRFSAERPKGSFSTLEIQRTEQGDSAMYLCASSNRQTSSYNEQFFGPGTRLTVL.

The chain is built from TRBV5-4 and TRBJ2-5; 11 bases map to TRBD2. V lost 1 base and J lost 4; bases outside the gene matches: 6. Per the germline V gene, CDR1 is SGHNT and CDR2 is YYREEE (reference sequence). The length of the CDR3 is 16 residues. CDR3 sequence (DNA): TGTGCCAGCAGCTTGAAGGTAGCGGGGGGGCCAGAGACCCAGTACTTC. Its translation is CASSLKVAGGPETQYF.

There are a few counts of this clonotype. The rearrangement joins TRBV7-2 to TRBJ1-5; D might be TRBD1 (5 bases). The CDR3 consists of 15 residues. CDR1 and CDR2 from the germline V gene are SGHTA and FQGNSA. Trimming removed 1 base from V and 2 bases from J, with 9 bases in between. This CDR3 is CASSLVWGGNQPQHF. The DNA for the CDR3 is TGTGCCAGCAGCTTAGTTTGGGGGGGCAATCAGCCCCAGCATTTT.

As for this clonotype: This may come from a read error, since a much larger clone is one base off. V is TRBV7-9 and J is TRBJ2-3; TRBD2 matches 15 bases. V lost 5 bases to trimming and J lost 5 bases; unmatched junction nucleotides: 8. This CDR3 region has 17 residues. In germline, CDR1 is SEHNR, CDR2 FQNEAQ (reference sequence). The CDR3 sequence: CASSPWTSGGAEDTQYF. The CDR3 region has the DNA TGTGCCAGCAGCCCGTGGACTAGCGGGGGGGCCGAAGATACGCAGTATTTT.

This clonotype has at least ten counts. The chain links TRBV7-6 to TRBJ2-5; D call uncertain. V was trimmed by 2 bases and J by 5 bases, leaving 3 bases between them. There are 11 residues in the CDR3. Looked up from germline, CDR1 is SGHVS and CDR2 is FNYEAQ. CDR3 in amino acids: CASSLMETQYF. The CDR3 bases are TGTGCCAGCAGCTTAATGGAGACCCAGTACTTC. The variable domain in full, with the rest retrieved from reference TRBV7-6 and TRBJ2-5, is GAGVSQSPRYKVTKRGQDVALRCDPISGHVSLYWYRQALGQGPEFLTYFNYEAQQDKSGLPNDRFSAERPEGSISTLTIQRTEQRDSAMYRCASSLMETQYFGPGTRLLVL.

The sample holds many counts of this clonotype. This rearrangement joins TRBV4-1 to TRBJ1-6; D remains ambiguous. Germline V gives CDR1 MGHRA, CDR2 YSYEKL. Trimming removed 7 bases at V and 0 bases at J, with 7 bases between. This CDR3 has 14 amino acids. The CDR3 nucleotides are TGCGCCAGCAAAGGGAGCTCCTATAATTCACCCCTCCACTTT. This gives the protein CASKGSSYNSPLHF.

This clonotype was seen many times. The rearrangement uses TRBV5-6 and TRBJ1-1; D remains unclear. The CDR3 runs to 14 residues. CDR1 is SGHDT, CDR2 YYEEEE, per germline. Trimming pared 1 base from V and 5 bases from J, leaving 12 bases between. The CDR3 nucleotides are TGTGCCAGCAGCTTGTCCGCCTCAAGGACTGAAGCTTTCTTT. Residues: CASSLSASRTEAFF.

This clonotype was seen repeatedly, ten times or more. The chain combines TRBV7-3 with TRBJ2-1; tentative D call: TRBD2 (6 bases). Trimming cost V 5 bases and J 2 bases, with 13 bases left between them. The germline V gene encodes CDR1 SGHTA and CDR2 FQGTGA. This CDR3 has 15 amino acids. The CDR3 reads CASSDSGTPYNEQFF. CDR3 sequence (DNA): TGTGCCAGCAGCGACTCCGGGACTCCCTACAATGAGCAGTTCTTC.

This clonotype was picked up a small number of times. The chain has TRBV4-3 and TRBJ2-1; D is perhaps TRBD1 (6 bases). V was trimmed by 0 bases and J by 8 bases, leaving 8 bases between them. The germline V gene encodes CDR1 LGHNA and CDR2 YSLEER. This CDR3 region has 13 residues. The CDR3 DNA follows: TGCGCCAGCAGCCAAGATACAGGGCATGAGCAGTTCTTC. Residues: CASSQDTGHEQFF.

This clonotype was counted between two and nine times. The chain is built from TRBV5-4 and TRBJ1-2; D possibly corresponds to TRBD1 (6 bases). Germline CDR1 reads SGHNT; CDR2 reads YYREEE (reference sequence). This CDR3 has 16 residues. Trimming removed 5 bases from V and 5 bases from J, with 22 bases in between. Written as DNA, the CDR3 is TGTGCCAGCAGAATAGACCCAACAGGGTCATCATATGGCTACACCTTC. Its protein product is CASRIDPTGSSYGYTF.

The CDR3 sequence is CSVEGRKGGEETQYF. CDR3 in DNA: TGCAGCGTTGAAGGCCGAAAGGGGGGCGAGGAGACCCAGTACTTC. The rearrangement links TRBV29-1 to TRBJ2-5; either TRBD1 or TRBD2 may fit D (6 bases each). The germline V and J ends were trimmed by 1 base and 5 bases, with 17 bases remaining between them. The CDR3 is 15 residues long. CDR1 is SQVTM, CDR2 ANQGSEA, per germline. Supplemented by reference TRBV29-1 and TRBJ2-5, the full variable domain reads SAVISQKPSRDICQRGTSLTIQCQVDSQVTMMFWYRQQPGQSLTLIATANQGSEATYESGFVIDKFPISRPNLTFSTLTVSNMSPEDSSIYLCSVEGRKGGEETQYFGPGTRLLVL.

This clonotype was observed at least ten times. CDR3 in DNA: TGTGCCAGCACTCCCCCCGAGGGGGGGAACACCATATATTTT. Translated, it gives CASTPPEGGNTIYF. The gene calls are TRBV6-5 and TRBJ1-3; a weak D match, TRBD1 (6 bases). Germline V gene lookup returns CDR1 MNHEY and CDR2 SVGAGI. This CDR3 comprises 14 residues. V was shortened by 7 bases and J by 7 bases, with 17 bases between the two germline ends.

This clonotype was counted only a few times. The V call is TRBV7-2, the J call TRBJ1-4; D gene unclear. The CDR3 length is 14 residues. V was clipped by 6 bases and J by 0 bases, with 8 bases between them. Germline V gives CDR1 SGHTA, CDR2 FQGNSA. The CDR3 nucleotides are TGTGCCAGCAGTTTATCTGCAACTAATGAAAAACTGTTTTTT. This gives the protein CASSLSATNEKLFF. Supplemented by reference TRBV7-2 and TRBJ1-4, the full variable domain reads GAGVSQSPSNKVTEKGKDVELRCDPISGHTALYWYRQSLGQGLEFLIYFQGNSAPDKSGLPSDRFSAERTGGSVSTLTIQRTQQEDSAVYLCASSLSATNEKLFFGSGTQLSVL.

This clonotype was observed a handful of times. This sequence joins TRBV6-5 and TRBJ2-7; D may be TRBD1 or TRBD2 (5 bases each). CDR1 is MNHEY and CDR2 is SVGAGI in the germline V gene. Trimming cost V 2 bases and J 6 bases, with 14 bases left between them. The CDR3 spans 14 residues. CDR3 sequence reads: CASSYGTPLGEQYF. CDR3 nucleotides: TGTGCCAGCAGTTACGGGACCCCCCTCGGCGAGCAGTACTTC.